This TCR beta chain comes out of a study of vaccination and CD4 T cells after COVID-19. Comment on this clonotype: Its antigen remains unidentified.

Study-wide points: Within convalescent individuals, 304 out of 307 vaccine-specific clones proved to be spike mono-reactive. Convalescent patients displayed a median 86.3% of reactive clones emerging only post-vaccination.

Noted time point: late sampling 161 to 241 days after vaccination in a few convalescent patients. Treatment defined: approximately nine-day PBMC culture with coronavirus spike peptide pools or control peptides (ViraFEST assay). Dates of PCR positivity, March to December 2020, preceded the US Alpha, Beta and Delta variants. The Oncomine TCR Beta short-read assay sequenced DNA from cultured CD4+ T cells. MiXCR, applied by TCRdb to the PCR reads, yields one record per CDR3 protein. Of about 17,000 distinct CDR3 sequences in the sample, 52% are singletons; the top ten hold about a fifth. The V gene's germline CDR1 is SGHTA and CDR2 FQGNSA. The length of the CDR3 is 14 residues. V was pared by 1 base and J by 2 bases, with 9 bases between.

The sequencing used CD4+ T cells from blood, cultured in vitro, collected about 7 months after SARS-CoV-2 vaccination. This receptor was taken from a human donor who had recovered from COVID-19. This chain connects TRBV7-2 to TRBJ2-7; D not certain. The CDR3 reads CASSLDWVTYEQYF. DNA for the CDR3: TGTGCCAGCAGCTTAGACTGGGTCACCTACGAGCAGTACTTC.